Below, one TCR beta chain is given with its context. Antigen specificity is unknown. Documented treatment: roughly ten-day PBMC culture with coronavirus spike peptide pools or control peptides (ViraFEST assay). It was on days 3 and 7 that half the medium was replaced with fresh IL-2 medium. With the Oncomine TCR Beta short-read assay, DNA from cultured CD4+ T cells was sequenced. Genomic DNA was isolated from CD4+ T cells that had been cultured. TCRdb passed the PCR reads through MiXCR, listing each CDR3 protein once. The sample includes under 6,000 distinct CDR3 sequences, about 46% of them seen just once. The source of the sample is a study of vaccination and CD4 T cells after COVID-19. Study as a whole: Convalescent donors totaled six males and four females, including two who were Hispanic. Cells were stimulated with overlapping spike peptides from SARS-CoV-2, HCoV-NL63, HCoV-OC43 and HCoV-229E.

CDR3 length equals 16 residues. Germline CDR1 and CDR2: SQVTM and ANQGSEA. The V gene lost 6 bases and the J gene lost 5 bases, with 25 bases spanning the gap. The sequence was collected from a human donor who had recovered from COVID-19. The V and J genes are TRBV29-1 and TRBJ1-2; D gene uncertain. Sequencing was done on a sample of CD4+ T cells from blood, cultured in vitro. The CDR3 region has the DNA TGCAGCGTCCCCACGGGCCAAGGGCGAGTAGAGTATGGCTACACCTTC. It encodes CSVPTGQGRVEYGYTF.